These T cell receptor beta chains were read from a single sample in a study of T-cell memory formation after mild COVID-19. TCRdb used MiXCR to reprocess the 5' RACE reads, holding one entry per CDR3 protein. The sample holds about 49,000 distinct CDR3 sequences, roughly a quarter seen once. Material for sequencing was PBMCs or a T cell subset sorted from them (not recorded which). The receptors shown here come from a young man who had mild COVID-19 (a few samples of this study predate the infection). Cell type and time point are not known. Both conserved end residues are part of each CDR3. A D gene is named only where the DNA matches it firmly. Some rows have no size entry. The others give once, few or many, or a class for an expanded clone.

cdr3_aa	cdr3_nt	v_call	d_call	j_call	clone_size
CASSPATHNEQFF	TGTGCCAGCAGCCCGGCTACCCACAATGAGCAGTTCTTC	TRBV11-2	NA	TRBJ2-1	NA
CASSWGVQYNEQFF	TGTGCCAGCAGCTGGGGGGTTCAATACAATGAGCAGTTCTTC	TRBV7-2	NA	TRBJ2-1	few
CASSQGRYQETQYF	TGTGCCAGCAGCCAAGGGCGGTACCAAGAGACCCAGTACTTC	TRBV14	NA	TRBJ2-5	NA
CASSPTPRVQETQYF	TGCGCCAGCAGCCCAACACCTCGGGTACAAGAGACCCAGTACTTC	TRBV4-3	NA	TRBJ2-5	NA
CAISLAGYTF	TGTGCCATCAGCCTGGCAGGCTACACCTTC	TRBV12-3/TRBV12-4	NA	TRBJ1-2	NA
CSATGTPGVDTGELFF	TGCAGTGCTACCGGGACCCCGGGGGTCGACACCGGGGAGCTGTTTTTT	TRBV20-1	NA	TRBJ2-2	few
CATSDLGETQYF	TGTGCCACCAGTGATTTAGGGGAGACCCAGTACTTC	TRBV24-1	NA	TRBJ2-5	few
CASSLHATSGGPTDTQYF	TGTGCCAGCAGCCTACATGCTACTAGCGGGGGGCCCACAGATACGCAGTATTTT	TRBV7-6	TRBD2	TRBJ2-3	few
CASSFSQWQSSYNEQFF	TGTGCCAGCAGCTTTTCTCAATGGCAGAGCTCCTACAATGAGCAGTTCTTC	TRBV7-9	NA	TRBJ2-1	NA
CASSPKPDSNQPQHF	TGTGCCAGCAGCCCGAAGCCGGATAGCAATCAGCCCCAGCATTTT	TRBV7-8	NA	TRBJ1-5	NA
CASSYRTRYGYTF	TGTGCCAGCAGTTACCGGACCCGATATGGCTACACCTTC	TRBV6-5	NA	TRBJ1-2	few
CASSQDLGMEAFF	TGTGCCAGCAGCCAAGATCTGGGCATGGAAGCTTTCTTT	TRBV3-1	NA	TRBJ1-1	NA
CASSELAGGSETQYF	TGTGCCAGCAGCGAACTAGCGGGGGGATCAGAGACCCAGTACTTC	TRBV6-1	TRBD2	TRBJ2-5	many
CASSLQVAGTDTQYF	TGTGCCAGCAGCTTACAGGTCGCCGGCACAGATACGCAGTATTTT	TRBV7-6	NA	TRBJ2-3	NA
CASSQDVDRVNTEAFF	TGTGCCAGCAGCCAAGATGTGGACAGAGTGAACACTGAAGCTTTCTTT	TRBV4-2	NA	TRBJ1-1	few
CASSASQGAYEQYF	TGTGCCAGCAGCGCGTCACAGGGAGCCTACGAGCAGTACTTC	TRBV11-2	NA	TRBJ2-7	NA
CSGLGGRGTDTQYF	TGCAGCGGCCTAGGGGGACGCGGCACAGATACGCAGTATTTT	TRBV29-1	NA	TRBJ2-3	few
CASSLRNTQYF	TGTGCCAGCAGCTTACGGAATACGCAGTATTTT	TRBV7-9	NA	TRBJ2-3	NA
CASSLEGQSADTQYF	TGCGCCAGCAGCTTGGAGGGGCAAAGCGCAGATACGCAGTATTTT	TRBV5-1	NA	TRBJ2-3	many
CASSLRASGDPDTQYF	TGTGCCAGCAGTTTAAGGGCTAGCGGGGACCCAGATACGCAGTATTTT	TRBV12-3/TRBV12-4	TRBD2	TRBJ2-3	NA
CSARSQQSQYEQYF	TGCAGTGCTAGATCCCAGCAATCACAATACGAGCAGTACTTC	TRBV20-1	NA	TRBJ2-7	NA
CASSPGQGERNEQFF	TGTGCCAGCAGCCCGGGACAGGGGGAGAGGAATGAGCAGTTCTTC	TRBV13	TRBD1	TRBJ2-1	NA